This T cell receptor beta chain was sequenced in a study of CD4 T cells in relation to SARS-CoV-2 and coronaviruses. Across the whole study: After roughly ten days of antigen culture, PBMC TCR beta CDR3s were sequenced. The negative reference was HIV-1 Nef peptide pool or peptide-free culture.

There are 15 residues in the CDR3. The germline CDR1 and CDR2 sequences are SGHTA and FQGNSA. J was trimmed by 9 bases and V by 2 bases; bases with no gene match: 5. CD4+ T cells from unexposed donors were obtained before the COVID-19 pandemic (2011-2018). Isolation of CD4+ T cells took place after roughly nine days in culture. As cell numbers allowed, unexposed-donor CD4+ T cells faced SARS-CoV-2 S/N and four cold-coronavirus spikes. Sequencing used immunoSEQ multiplex PCR; TCRdb keeps in-frame clones, though not all of them. Of roughly 20,000 clones in the sample, 74% were seen once. Comment on this clone: Its antigen is currently unknown.

Sequenced material: CD4+ T cells from PBMCs, cultured in vitro. The TCR sequence derives from a human donor in good health. The V call is TRBV7-2, the J call TRBJ2-1; TRBD2 aligns across 12 bases. In DNA form, the CDR3 reads TGTGCCAGCAGCTTACGGGCTAGCGGGGGGGGTGAGCAGTTCTTC. It translates to CASSLRASGGGEQFF.